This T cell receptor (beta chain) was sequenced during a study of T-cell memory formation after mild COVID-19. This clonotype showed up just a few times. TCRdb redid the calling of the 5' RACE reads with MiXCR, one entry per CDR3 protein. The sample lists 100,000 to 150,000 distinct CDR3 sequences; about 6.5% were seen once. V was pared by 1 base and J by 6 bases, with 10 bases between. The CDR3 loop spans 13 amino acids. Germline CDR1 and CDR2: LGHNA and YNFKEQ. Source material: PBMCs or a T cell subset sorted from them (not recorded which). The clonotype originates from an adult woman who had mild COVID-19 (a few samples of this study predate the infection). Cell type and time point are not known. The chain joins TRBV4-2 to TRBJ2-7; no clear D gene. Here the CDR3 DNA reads TGTGCCAGCAGCCAAGGGGCTCAAGGCGAGCAGTACTTC. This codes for CASSQGAQGEQYF.